This T cell receptor (beta chain) was recovered during a study of blood T cell repertoires in COVID-19. V lost 3 bases, J lost 6 bases, and 5 bases stayed unmatched. This CDR3 is 15 amino acids long. The V gene's germline CDR1 is LNHNV and CDR2 YYDKDF (reference sequence). The repertoire was sequenced with immunoSEQ multiplex PCR; TCRdb's copy has only in-frame clones and lacks some. Of around 170,000 clones detected, over 80% appear once; the ten largest clones hold roughly 2.9%. This clone was detected a few times. Sample: peripheral blood. This chain connects TRBV15 to TRBJ2-1, with 10 positions matching TRBD1. This TCR was sampled from an older woman with acute or convalescent COVID-19. CDR3 nucleotide sequence: TGTGCCACCAGCAGCGGGGACAGGGGCCTCAATGAGCAGTTCTTC. Amino acids: CATSSGDRGLNEQFF.